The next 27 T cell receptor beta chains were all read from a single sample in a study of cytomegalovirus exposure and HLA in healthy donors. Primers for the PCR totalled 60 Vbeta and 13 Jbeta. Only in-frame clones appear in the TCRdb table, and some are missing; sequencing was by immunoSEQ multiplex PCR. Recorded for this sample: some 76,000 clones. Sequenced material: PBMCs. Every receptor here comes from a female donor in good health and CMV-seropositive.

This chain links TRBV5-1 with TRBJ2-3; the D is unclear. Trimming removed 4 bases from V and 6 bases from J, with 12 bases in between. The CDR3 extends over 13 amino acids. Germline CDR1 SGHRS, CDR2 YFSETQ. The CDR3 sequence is CASSPAQLDTQYF. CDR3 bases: TGCGCCAGCAGCCCCGCCCAGTTGGATACGCAGTATTTT.

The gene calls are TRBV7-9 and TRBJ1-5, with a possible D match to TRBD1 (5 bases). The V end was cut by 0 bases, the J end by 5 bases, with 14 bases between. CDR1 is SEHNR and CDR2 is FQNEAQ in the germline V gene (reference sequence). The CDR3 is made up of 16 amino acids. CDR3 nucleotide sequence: TGTGCCAGCAGCTTAGCGCGGCAGGGCTACGATCAGCCCCAGCATTTT. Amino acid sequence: CASSLARQGYDQPQHF. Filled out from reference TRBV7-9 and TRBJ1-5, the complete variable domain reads DTGVSQNPRHKITKRGQNVTFRCDPISEHNRLYWYRQTLGQGPEFLTYFQNEAQLEKSRLLSDRFSAERPKGSFSTLEIQRTEQGDSAMYLCASSLARQGYDQPQHFGDGTRLSIL.

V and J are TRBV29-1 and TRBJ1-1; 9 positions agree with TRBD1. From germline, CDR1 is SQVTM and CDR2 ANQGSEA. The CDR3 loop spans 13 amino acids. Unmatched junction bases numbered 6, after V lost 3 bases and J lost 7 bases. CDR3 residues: CSVDLQGAGEAFF. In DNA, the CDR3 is TGCAGCGTTGATCTACAGGGGGCAGGTGAAGCTTTCTTT.

CDR3: CASRYRVNSGNTIYF. The CDR3 DNA reads as TGTGCCAGCAGATATCGGGTAAACTCTGGAAACACCATATATTTT. The chain has TRBV6-5 and TRBJ1-3; D gene uncertain. The CDR3 has 15 residues. Trimming left V 6 bases short and J 0 bases short, with 12 bases between. Germline CDR1 is MNHEY and CDR2 is SVGAGI.

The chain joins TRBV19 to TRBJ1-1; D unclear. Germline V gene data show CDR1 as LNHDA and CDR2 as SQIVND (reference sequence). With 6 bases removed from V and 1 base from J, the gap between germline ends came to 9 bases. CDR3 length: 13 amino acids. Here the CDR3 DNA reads TGTGCCAGTAGCCATCATCAGAACACTGAAGCTTTCTTT. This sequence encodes CASSHHQNTEAFF.

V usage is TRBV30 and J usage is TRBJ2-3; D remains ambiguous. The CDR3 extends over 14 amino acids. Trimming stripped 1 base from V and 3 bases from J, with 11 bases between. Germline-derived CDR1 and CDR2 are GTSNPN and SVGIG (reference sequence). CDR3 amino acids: CAWSALEWTDTQYF. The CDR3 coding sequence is TGTGCCTGGAGTGCCCTAGAATGGACAGATACGCAGTATTTT.

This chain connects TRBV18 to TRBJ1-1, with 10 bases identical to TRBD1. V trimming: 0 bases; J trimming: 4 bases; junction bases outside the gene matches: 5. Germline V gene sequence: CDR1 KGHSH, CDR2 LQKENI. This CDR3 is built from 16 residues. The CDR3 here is CASSPPRRTGGTEAFF. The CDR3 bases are TGTGCCAGCTCACCACCTCGGCGGACAGGGGGCACTGAAGCTTTCTTT.

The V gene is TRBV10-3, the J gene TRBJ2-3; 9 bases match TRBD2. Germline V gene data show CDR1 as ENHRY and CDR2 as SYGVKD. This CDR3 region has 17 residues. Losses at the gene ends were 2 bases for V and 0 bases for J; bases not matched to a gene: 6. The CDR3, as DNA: TGTGCCATCAGTGAGAAAGGGACTAGCCTTAGCACAGATACGCAGTATTTT. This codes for CAISEKGTSLSTDTQYF.

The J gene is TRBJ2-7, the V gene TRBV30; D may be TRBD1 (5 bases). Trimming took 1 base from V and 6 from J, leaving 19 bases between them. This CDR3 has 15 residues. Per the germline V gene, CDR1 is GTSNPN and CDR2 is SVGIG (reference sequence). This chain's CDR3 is CAWSGIGQPQGEQYF. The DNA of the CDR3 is TGTGCCTGGAGTGGAATAGGGCAGCCCCAGGGCGAGCAGTACTTC.

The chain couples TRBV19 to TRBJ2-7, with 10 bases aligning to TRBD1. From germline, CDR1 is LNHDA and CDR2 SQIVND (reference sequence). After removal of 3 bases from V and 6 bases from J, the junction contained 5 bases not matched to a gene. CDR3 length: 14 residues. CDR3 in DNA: TGTGCCAGTAGTATGATGGGACAGGGGTTCGAGCAGTACTTC. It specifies CASSMMGQGFEQYF.

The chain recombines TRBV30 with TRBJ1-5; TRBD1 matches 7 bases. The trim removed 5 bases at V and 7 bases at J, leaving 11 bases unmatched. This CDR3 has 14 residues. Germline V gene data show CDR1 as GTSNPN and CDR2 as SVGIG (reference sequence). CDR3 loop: CAWSPRGGGQPQHF. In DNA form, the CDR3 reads TGTGCCTGGTCCCCCCGAGGGGGCGGACAGCCCCAGCATTTT.

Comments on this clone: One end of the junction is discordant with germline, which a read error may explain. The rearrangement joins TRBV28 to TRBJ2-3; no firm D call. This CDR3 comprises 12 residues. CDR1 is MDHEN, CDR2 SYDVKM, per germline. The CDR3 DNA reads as TGTGCCAGCAGTGCCCCCCCAGATAAGCAGTATTTT. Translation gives CASSAPPDKQYF.

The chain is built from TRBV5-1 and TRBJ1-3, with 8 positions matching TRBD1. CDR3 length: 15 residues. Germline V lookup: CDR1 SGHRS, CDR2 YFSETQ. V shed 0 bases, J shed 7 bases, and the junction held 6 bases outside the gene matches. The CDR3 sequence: CASSLGWQGANTIYF. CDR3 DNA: TGCGCCAGCAGCTTGGGTTGGCAGGGGGCGAACACCATATATTTT.

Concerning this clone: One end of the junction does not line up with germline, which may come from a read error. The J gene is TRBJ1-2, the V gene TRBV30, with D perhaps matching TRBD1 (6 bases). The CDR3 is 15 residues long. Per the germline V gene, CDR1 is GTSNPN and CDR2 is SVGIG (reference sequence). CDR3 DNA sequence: TGTGCCGGGAGTCCCGCAGGGGCGAATAACTATGGCTACACCTTC. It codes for CAGSPAGANNYGYTF.

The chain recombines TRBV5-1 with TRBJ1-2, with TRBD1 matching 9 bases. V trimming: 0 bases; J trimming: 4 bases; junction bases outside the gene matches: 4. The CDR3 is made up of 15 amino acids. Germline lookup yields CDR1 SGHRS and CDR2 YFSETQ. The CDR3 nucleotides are TGCGCCAGCAGCTTGGTGACAGGGGGTCTCTATGGCTACACCTTC. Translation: CASSLVTGGLYGYTF.

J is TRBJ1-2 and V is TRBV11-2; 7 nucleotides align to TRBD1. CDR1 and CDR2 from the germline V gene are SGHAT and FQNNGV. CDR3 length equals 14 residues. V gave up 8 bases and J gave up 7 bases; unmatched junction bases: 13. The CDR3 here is CASQAAGGVGGYTF. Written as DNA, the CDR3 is TGTGCCAGCCAGGCGGCAGGGGGAGTCGGTGGCTACACCTTC.

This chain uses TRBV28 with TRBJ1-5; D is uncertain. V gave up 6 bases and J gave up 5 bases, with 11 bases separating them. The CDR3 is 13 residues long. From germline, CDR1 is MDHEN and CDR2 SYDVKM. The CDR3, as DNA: TGTGCCAGCAGAGTCGACCGGGATCAGCCCCAGCATTTT. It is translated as CASRVDRDQPQHF.

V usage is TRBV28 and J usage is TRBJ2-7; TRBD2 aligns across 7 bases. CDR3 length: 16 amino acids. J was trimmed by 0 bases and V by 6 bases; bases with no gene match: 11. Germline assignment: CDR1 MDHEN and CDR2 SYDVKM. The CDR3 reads CASSRTSEPGSYEQYF. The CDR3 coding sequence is TGTGCCAGCAGCCGCACTAGCGAGCCAGGCTCCTACGAGCAGTACTTC.

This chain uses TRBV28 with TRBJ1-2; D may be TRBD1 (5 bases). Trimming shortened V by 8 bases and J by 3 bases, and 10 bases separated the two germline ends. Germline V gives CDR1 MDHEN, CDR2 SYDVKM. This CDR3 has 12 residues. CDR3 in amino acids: CASGVGDYGYTF. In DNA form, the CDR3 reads TGTGCCAGCGGGGTAGGGGACTATGGCTACACCTTC.

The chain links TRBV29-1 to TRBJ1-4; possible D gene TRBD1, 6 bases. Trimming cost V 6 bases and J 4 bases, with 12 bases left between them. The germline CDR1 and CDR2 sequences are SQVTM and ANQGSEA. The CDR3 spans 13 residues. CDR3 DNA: TGCAGCGTCCTCCCACAGGGTAATGAAAAACTGTTTTTT. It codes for CSVLPQGNEKLFF.

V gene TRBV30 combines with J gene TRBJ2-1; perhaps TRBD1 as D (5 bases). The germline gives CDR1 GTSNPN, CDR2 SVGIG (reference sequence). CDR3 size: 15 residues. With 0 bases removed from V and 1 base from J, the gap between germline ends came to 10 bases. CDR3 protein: CAWSVGHLSYNEQFF. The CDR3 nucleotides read TGTGCCTGGAGTGTAGGACACCTTTCCTACAATGAGCAGTTCTTC.

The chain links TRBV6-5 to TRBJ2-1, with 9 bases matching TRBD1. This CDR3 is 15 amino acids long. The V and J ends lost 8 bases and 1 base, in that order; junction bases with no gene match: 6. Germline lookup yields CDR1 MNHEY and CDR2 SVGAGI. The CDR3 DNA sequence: TGTGCCAGCGGGACAGGACAGGGGTCCTACAATGAGCAGTTCTTC. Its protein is CASGTGQGSYNEQFF.

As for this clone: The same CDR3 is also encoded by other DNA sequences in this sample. DNA for the CDR3: TGTGCCAGCTCCCCCGGGGGGAGTGAGCAGTTCTTC. Translation gives CASSPGGSEQFF. V is TRBV18 and J is TRBJ2-1; 7 nucleotides line up with TRBD2. V shed 6 bases and J 9 bases; nucleotides not matched to a gene: 5. CDR3 size: 12 residues. Germline V lookup: CDR1 KGHSH, CDR2 LQKENI.

This CDR3 reads CASSLQESYEQYF. In DNA, the CDR3 is TGTGCCAGCAGCTTGCAGGAATCCTACGAGCAGTACTTC. This chain uses TRBV5-6 with TRBJ2-7; no definite D call. CDR3 length: 13 residues. Trimming shortened V by 1 base and J by 1 base, and 6 bases separated the two germline ends. Germline V gene data show CDR1 as SGHDT and CDR2 as YYEEEE.

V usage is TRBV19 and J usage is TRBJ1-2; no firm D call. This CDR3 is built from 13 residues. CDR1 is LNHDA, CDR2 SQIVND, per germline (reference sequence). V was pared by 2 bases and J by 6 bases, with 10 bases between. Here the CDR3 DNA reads TGTGCCAGTAGTATACCTCGGACTCATGGCTACACCTTC. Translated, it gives CASSIPRTHGYTF.

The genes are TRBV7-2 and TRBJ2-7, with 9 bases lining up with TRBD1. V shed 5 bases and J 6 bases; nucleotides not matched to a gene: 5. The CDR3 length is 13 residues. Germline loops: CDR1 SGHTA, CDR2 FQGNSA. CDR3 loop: CASSRDRVGEQYF. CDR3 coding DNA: TGTGCCAGCAGCCGGGACAGGGTTGGCGAGCAGTACTTC.

CDR3 DNA sequence: TGTGCCTCGTTCCCGGCCGGGGGGGGCAAAAACATTCAGTACTTC. This gives the protein CASFPAGGGKNIQYF. This sequence joins TRBV30 and TRBJ2-4; 8 bases agree with TRBD2. V lost 7 bases to trimming and J lost 3 bases; unmatched junction nucleotides: 11. This CDR3 spans 15 amino acids. Germline lookup yields CDR1 GTSNPN and CDR2 SVGIG (reference sequence).